The clone carrying this T cell receptor beta chain has a handful of counts. TCRdb fed the reads into MiXCR, producing one record per CDR3 protein. The sample comprises around 450,000 distinct CDR3 sequences, 11% of which are singletons, and about 10% rests with the top ten. The source of the sample is a study of T cell repertoires in cytomegalovirus infection. Study overall: CMV infection together with matching HLA type was indicated by public TCR beta signatures.

The CDR3 contains 16 residues. The germline gives CDR1 MGHRA, CDR2 YSYEKL. V lost 0 bases, J lost 7 bases, and 18 bases lay in between. The chain couples TRBV4-1 to TRBJ2-5; no clear D gene. The sequenced sample consisted of PBMCs. The TCR sequence derives from a human donor in good health (CMV status not recorded). Some clones in this sample may be carry-over from other donors' samples. For the CDR3, the DNA is TGCGCCAGCAGCCAAGATCGGGTGCTAGGCCCAGGGACCCAGTACTTC. Amino acid sequence: CASSQDRVLGPGTQYF.